The 9 T cell receptor beta chains listed next were all sequenced from one sample in a study of neoadjuvant anti-PD-1 for oral cavity cancer. Generated by immunoSEQ multiplex PCR, the TCRdb table keeps only in-frame clones and is missing some. The table records around 15,000 clones, roughly 66% of them present only once. The specimen comprised PBMCs, sampled before nivolumab (anti-PD-1) treatment. These receptors came from a person aged 35-79 years with oral cavity squamous cell carcinoma.

This clone came up a few times. The rearrangement uses TRBV19 and TRBJ2-1; TRBD2 is a possible D gene (6 bases). V shed 6 bases and J shed 7 bases, with 16 bases lying between them. This CDR3 region has 14 residues. Germline V gives CDR1 LNHDA, CDR2 SQIVND (reference sequence). CDR3 residues: CASSLARTTNEQFF. As DNA, the CDR3 is TGTGCCAGTAGCCTGGCAAGGACTACAAATGAGCAGTTCTTC.

Here the CDR3 DNA reads TGTGCCAGTAGTGGGAGACTAGCGGGAGAATACGAGCAGTACTTC. Its protein product is CASSGRLAGEYEQYF. The chain recombines TRBV19 with TRBJ2-7; 12 positions match TRBD2. J lost 4 bases, V lost 5 bases, and 6 bases had no gene match. The CDR3 runs 15 residues. The germline gives CDR1 LNHDA, CDR2 SQIVND (reference sequence).

The chain has TRBV6-1 and TRBJ1-1; D is unclear. CDR1 is MNHNS, CDR2 SASEGT, per germline. This CDR3 is 13 amino acids long. V was trimmed by 10 bases and J by 0 bases, leaving 12 bases between them. DNA for the CDR3: TGTGCCACAAAAGGGCATTTGAACACTGAAGCTTTCTTT. Translation: CATKGHLNTEAFF.

This rearrangement joins TRBV29-1 to TRBJ2-1, with 14 bases matching TRBD2. V lost 7 bases, J lost 7 bases, and 9 bases stayed unmatched. This CDR3 is built from 15 residues. Germline values: CDR1 SQVTM, CDR2 ANQGSEA. In nucleotides, the CDR3 is TGCAGCGCCCGACTAGCGGGAGGGCCGATAAATGAGCAGTTCTTC. Translated, it gives CSARLAGGPINEQFF.

The V and J genes are TRBV30 and TRBJ2-3; D remains ambiguous. V was pared by 0 bases and J by 4 bases, with 8 bases between. In germline, CDR1 is GTSNPN, CDR2 SVGIG (reference sequence). The CDR3 is 13 amino acids. As DNA, the CDR3 is TGTGCCTGGAGTGTACAAGGCTCAGATACGCAGTATTTT. Translating gives CAWSVQGSDTQYF. The full variable domain, in which reference TRBV30 and TRBJ2-3 provide the parts outside the CDR3, is SQTIHQWPATLVQPVGSPLSLECTVEGTSNPNLYWYRQAAGRGLQLLFYSVGIGQISSEVPQNLSASRPQDRQFILSSKKLLLSDSGFYLCAWSVQGSDTQYFGPGTRLTVL.

This chain links TRBV11-2 with TRBJ1-2, with D uncertain. Trimming shortened V by 3 bases and J by 8 bases, and 10 bases separated the two germline ends. Germline CDR1 reads SGHAT; CDR2 reads FQNNGV. This CDR3 spans 12 amino acids. The CDR3 loop is CASSFPPGGYTF. CDR3 in DNA: TGTGCCAGCAGCTTCCCCCCTGGGGGCTACACCTTC.

The rearrangement links TRBV25-1 to TRBJ2-5; D perhaps matches TRBD2 (7 bases). V lost 6 bases and J 5 bases, leaving 22 bases between the germline ends. Germline assignment: CDR1 MGHDK and CDR2 SYGVNS. The length of the CDR3 is 16 residues. CDR3 sequence reads: CASSRGGFNRPETQYF. As DNA, the CDR3 is TGTGCCAGCAGCCGCGGGGGCTTCAATCGGCCTGAGACCCAGTACTTC.

This chain's CDR3 is CAWSLPDTQYF. For the CDR3, the DNA is TGTGCCTGGAGCCTCCCGGATACGCAGTATTTT. The J gene is TRBJ2-3, the V gene TRBV30, with D hard to call. Trimming removed 3 bases at V and 6 bases at J, with 7 bases between. Germline V gives CDR1 GTSNPN, CDR2 SVGIG (reference sequence). This CDR3 comprises 11 residues.

The chain joins TRBV19 to TRBJ2-5, with TRBD2 matching 13 bases. CDR3 length equals 16 residues. The germline V gene encodes CDR1 LNHDA and CDR2 SQIVND (reference sequence). J lost 5 bases, V lost 4 bases, and 7 bases had no gene match. The CDR3 spells CASSTRLAGGWETQYF. The CDR3 nucleotides are TGTGCCAGTAGTACCCGACTAGCGGGAGGTTGGGAGACCCAGTACTTC.